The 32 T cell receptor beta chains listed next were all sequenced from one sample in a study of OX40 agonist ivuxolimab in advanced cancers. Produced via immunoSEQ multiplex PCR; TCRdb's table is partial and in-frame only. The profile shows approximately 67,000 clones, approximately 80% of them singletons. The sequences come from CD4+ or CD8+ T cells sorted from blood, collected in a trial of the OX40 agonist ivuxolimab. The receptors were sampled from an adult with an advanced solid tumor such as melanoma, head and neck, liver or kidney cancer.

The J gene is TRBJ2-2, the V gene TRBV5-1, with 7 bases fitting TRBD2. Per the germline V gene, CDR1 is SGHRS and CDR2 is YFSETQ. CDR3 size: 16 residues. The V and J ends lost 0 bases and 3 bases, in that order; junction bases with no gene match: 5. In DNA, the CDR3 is TGCGCCAGCAGCTTGGTGGCTAGCGGATACACCGGGGAGCTGTTTTTT. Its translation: CASSLVASGYTGELFF.

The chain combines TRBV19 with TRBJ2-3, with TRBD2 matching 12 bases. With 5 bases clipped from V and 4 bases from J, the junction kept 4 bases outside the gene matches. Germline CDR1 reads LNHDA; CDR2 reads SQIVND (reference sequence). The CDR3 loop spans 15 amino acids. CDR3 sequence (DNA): TGTGCCAGTAGTCCTCTAGCGGGGGGGGCAGATACGCAGTATTTT. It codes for CASSPLAGGADTQYF. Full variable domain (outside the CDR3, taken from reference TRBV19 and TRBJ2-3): DGGITQSPKYLFRKEGQNVTLSCEQNLNHDAMYWYRQDPGQGLRLIYYSQIVNDFQKGDIAEGYSVSREKKESFPLTVTSAQKNPTAFYLCASSPLAGGADTQYFGPGTRLTVL.

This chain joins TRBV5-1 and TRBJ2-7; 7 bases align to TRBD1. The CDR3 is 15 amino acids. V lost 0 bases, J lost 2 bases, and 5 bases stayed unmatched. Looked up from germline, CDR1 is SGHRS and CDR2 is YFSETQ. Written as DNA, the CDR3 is TGCGCCAGCAGCTTGGCCTTAGGGGGCCCCTACGAGCAGTACTTC. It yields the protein CASSLALGGPYEQYF.

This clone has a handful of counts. CDR3 DNA: TGTGCCAGCAACTCGGGACAGGGCCACGAGCAGTACGTC. Translated: CASNSGQGHEQYV. This chain joins TRBV6-1 and TRBJ2-7; 9 positions match TRBD1. The CDR3 covers 13 residues. V lost 7 bases, J lost 5 bases, and 6 bases stayed unmatched. CDR1 MNHNS and CDR2 SASEGT come from the germline V gene.

The CDR3 protein is CASSLAEHRYF. The DNA for the CDR3 is TGTGCCAGCAGCTTAGCGGAGCACCGCTACTTC. The chain has TRBV7-2 and TRBJ2-5; D gene ambiguous. Trimming cost V 0 bases and J 14 bases, with 10 bases left between them. CDR1 and CDR2 (germline): SGHTA, FQGNSA. The CDR3 consists of 11 residues. The full variable domain, in which reference TRBV7-2 and TRBJ2-5 provide the parts outside the CDR3, is GAGVSQSPSNKVTEKGKDVELRCDPISGHTALYWYRQSLGQGLEFLIYFQGNSAPDKSGLPSDRFSAERTGGSVSTLTIQRTQQEDSAVYLCASSLAEHRYFGPGTRLLVL.

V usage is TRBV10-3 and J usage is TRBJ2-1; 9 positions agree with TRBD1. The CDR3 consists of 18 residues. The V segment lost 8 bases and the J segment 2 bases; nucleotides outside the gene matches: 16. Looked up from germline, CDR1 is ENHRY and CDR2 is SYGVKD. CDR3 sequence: CAIGPRTGELGAYNEQFF. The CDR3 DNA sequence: TGTGCCATCGGTCCTCGGACAGGGGAACTTGGAGCCTACAATGAGCAGTTCTTC.

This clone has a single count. Here the CDR3 reads CASSFGQGGTEAFF. In DNA form, the CDR3 reads TGTGCCAGCAGCTTTGGACAGGGCGGAACTGAAGCTTTCTTT. This chain joins TRBV7-9 and TRBJ1-1; 8 bases agree with TRBD1. Germline V CDR1 and CDR2: SEHNR, FQNEAQ (reference sequence). V was pared by 3 bases and J by 5 bases, with 5 bases of the junction left unmatched. CDR3 size: 14 residues.

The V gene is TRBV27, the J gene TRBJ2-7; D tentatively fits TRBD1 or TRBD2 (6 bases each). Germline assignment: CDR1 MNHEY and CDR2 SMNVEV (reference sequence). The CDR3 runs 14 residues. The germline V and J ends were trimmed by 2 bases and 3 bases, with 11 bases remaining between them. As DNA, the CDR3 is TGTGCCAGCAGTTTAAAGGGGGGTAACTACGAGCAGTACTTC. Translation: CASSLKGGNYEQYF.

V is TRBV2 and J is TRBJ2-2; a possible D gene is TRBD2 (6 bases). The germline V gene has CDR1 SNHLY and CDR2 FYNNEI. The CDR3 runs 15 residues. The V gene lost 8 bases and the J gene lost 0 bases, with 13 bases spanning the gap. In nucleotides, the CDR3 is TGTGCCAGCGCGGCCGGGACTGCGAACACCGGGGAGCTGTTTTTT. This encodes CASAAGTANTGELFF.

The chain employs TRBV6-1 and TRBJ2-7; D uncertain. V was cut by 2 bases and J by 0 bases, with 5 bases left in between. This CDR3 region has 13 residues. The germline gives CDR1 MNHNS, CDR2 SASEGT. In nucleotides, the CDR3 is TGTGCCAGCAGTGAATTCAGCTCCTACGAGCAGTACTTC. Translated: CASSEFSSYEQYF.

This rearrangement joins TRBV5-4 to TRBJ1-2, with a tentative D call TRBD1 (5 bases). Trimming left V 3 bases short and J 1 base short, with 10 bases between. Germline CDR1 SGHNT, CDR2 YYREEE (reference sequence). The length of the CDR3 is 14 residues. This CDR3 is CASSSTAFNYGYTF. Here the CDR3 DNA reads TGTGCCAGCAGCTCGACAGCTTTTAACTATGGCTACACCTTC.

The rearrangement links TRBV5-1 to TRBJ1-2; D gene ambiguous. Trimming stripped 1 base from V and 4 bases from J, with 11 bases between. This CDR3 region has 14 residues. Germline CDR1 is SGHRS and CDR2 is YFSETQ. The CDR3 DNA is TGCGCCAGCAGCTTGTCGAACTTGGGCTATGGCTACACCTTC. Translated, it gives CASSLSNLGYGYTF.

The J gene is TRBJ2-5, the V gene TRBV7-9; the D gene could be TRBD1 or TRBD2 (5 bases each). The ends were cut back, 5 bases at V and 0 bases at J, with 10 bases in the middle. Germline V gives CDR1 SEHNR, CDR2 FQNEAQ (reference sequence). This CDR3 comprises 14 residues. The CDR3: CASSPGLYQETQYF. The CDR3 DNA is TGTGCCAGCAGCCCGGGGCTGTACCAAGAGACCCAGTACTTC.

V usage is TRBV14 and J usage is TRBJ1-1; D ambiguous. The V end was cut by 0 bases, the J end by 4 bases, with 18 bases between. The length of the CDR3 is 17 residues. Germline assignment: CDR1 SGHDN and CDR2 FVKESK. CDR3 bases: TGTGCCAGCAGCCAAGATTTTTCCCGCCTGGGAGGCACTGAAGCTTTCTTT. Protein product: CASSQDFSRLGGTEAFF.

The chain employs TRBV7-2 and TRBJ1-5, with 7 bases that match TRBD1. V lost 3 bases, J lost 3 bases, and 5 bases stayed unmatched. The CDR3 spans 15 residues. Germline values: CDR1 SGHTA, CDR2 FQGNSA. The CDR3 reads CASSFATGYNQPQHF. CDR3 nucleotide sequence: TGTGCCAGCAGCTTCGCGACAGGGTACAATCAGCCCCAGCATTTT.

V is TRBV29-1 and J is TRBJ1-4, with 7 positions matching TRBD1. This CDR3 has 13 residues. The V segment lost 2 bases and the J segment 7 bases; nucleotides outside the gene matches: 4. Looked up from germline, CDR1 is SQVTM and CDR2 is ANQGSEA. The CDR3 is CSVEQGGVEKLFF. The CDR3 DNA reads TGCAGCGTTGAACAGGGGGGGGTTGAAAAACTGTTTTTT.

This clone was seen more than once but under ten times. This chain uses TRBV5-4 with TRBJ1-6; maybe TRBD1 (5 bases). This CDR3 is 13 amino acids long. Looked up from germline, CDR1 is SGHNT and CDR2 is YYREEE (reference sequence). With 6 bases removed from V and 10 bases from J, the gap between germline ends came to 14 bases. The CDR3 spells CASTRDVQSPLHF. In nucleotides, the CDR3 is TGTGCCAGCACCCGGGACGTTCAGTCACCCCTCCACTTT.

The CDR3 loop reads CASSEGPNPSNEQFF. In DNA, the CDR3 is TGTGCCAGCAGCGAGGGACCTAATCCCAGCAATGAGCAGTTCTTC. This rearrangement joins TRBV7-3 to TRBJ2-1, with D possibly being TRBD1 or TRBD2 (5 bases each). The CDR3 is made up of 15 amino acids. CDR1 and CDR2 from the germline V gene are SGHTA and FQGTGA. V was cut by 5 bases and J by 6 bases, with 17 bases left in between.

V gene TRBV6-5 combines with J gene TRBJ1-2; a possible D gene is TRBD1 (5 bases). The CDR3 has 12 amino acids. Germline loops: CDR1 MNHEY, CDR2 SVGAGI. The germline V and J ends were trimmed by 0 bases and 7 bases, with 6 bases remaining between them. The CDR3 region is CASSYSQGGYTF. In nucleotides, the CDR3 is TGTGCCAGCAGTTACTCGCAGGGTGGCTACACCTTC.

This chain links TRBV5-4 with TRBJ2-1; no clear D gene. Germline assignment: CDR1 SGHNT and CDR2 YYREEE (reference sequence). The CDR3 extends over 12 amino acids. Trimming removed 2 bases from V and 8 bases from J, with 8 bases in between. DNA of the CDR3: TGTGCCAGCAGCTTTACTCTGGATGAGCAGTTCTTC. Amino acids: CASSFTLDEQFF.

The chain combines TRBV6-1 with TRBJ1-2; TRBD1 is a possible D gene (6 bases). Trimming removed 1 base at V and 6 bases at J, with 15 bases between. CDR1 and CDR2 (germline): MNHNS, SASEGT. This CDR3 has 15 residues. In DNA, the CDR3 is TGTGCCAGCAGTGAAGAGCCCCGGGGGCGAGATGGCTACACCTTC. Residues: CASSEEPRGRDGYTF.

CDR3 amino acids: CASSPGQGRTEAFF. As DNA, the CDR3 is TGCGCCAGCAGCCCCGGACAGGGAAGGACTGAAGCTTTCTTT. This rearrangement joins TRBV5-1 to TRBJ1-1, with TRBD1 matching over 8 bases. Germline V gives CDR1 SGHRS, CDR2 YFSETQ. Unmatched junction bases numbered 7, after V lost 4 bases and J lost 5 bases. CDR3 length: 14 residues.

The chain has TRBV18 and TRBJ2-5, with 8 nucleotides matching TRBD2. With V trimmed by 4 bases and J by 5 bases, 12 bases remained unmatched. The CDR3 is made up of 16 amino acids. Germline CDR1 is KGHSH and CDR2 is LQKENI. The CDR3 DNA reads TGTGCCAGCTCACAAACCGCGGGGGGTCGAGGCGAGACCCAGTACTTC. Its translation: CASSQTAGGRGETQYF. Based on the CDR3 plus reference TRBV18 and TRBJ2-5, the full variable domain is NAGVMQNPRHLVRRRGQEARLRCSPMKGHSHVYWYRQLPEEGLKFMVYLQKENIIDESGMPKERFSAEFPKEGPSILRIQQVVRGDSAAYFCASSQTAGGRGETQYFGPGTRLLVL.

The chain's CDR3 is CAWRKDWANVLTF. CDR3 coding DNA: TGTGCCTGGAGAAAGGATTGGGCCAACGTCCTGACTTTC. The chain is built from TRBV30 and TRBJ2-6, with D hard to call. This CDR3 region has 13 residues. Deletions cut 3 bases from V and 5 bases from J, with 8 bases between. The germline gives CDR1 GTSNPN, CDR2 SVGIG (reference sequence).

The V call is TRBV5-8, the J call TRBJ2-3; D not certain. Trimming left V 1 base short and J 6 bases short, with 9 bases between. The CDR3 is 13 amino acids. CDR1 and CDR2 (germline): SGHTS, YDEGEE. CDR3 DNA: TGTGCCAGCAGCTTGAACCTTCTGGATACGCAGTATTTT. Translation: CASSLNLLDTQYF.

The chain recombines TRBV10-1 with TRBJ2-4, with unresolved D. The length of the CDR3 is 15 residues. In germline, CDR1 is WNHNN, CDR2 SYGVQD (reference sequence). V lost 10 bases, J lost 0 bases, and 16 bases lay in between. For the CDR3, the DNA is TGCGCCACCTTAATCCCGGGCCTAGCCAAAAACATTCAGTACTTC. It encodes CATLIPGLAKNIQYF.

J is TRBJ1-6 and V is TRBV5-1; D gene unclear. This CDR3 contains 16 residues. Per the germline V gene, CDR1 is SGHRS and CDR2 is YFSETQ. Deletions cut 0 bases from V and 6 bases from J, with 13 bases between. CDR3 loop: CASSLVGHSANSPLHF. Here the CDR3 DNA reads TGCGCCAGCAGCTTGGTAGGGCACTCGGCTAATTCACCCCTCCACTTT.

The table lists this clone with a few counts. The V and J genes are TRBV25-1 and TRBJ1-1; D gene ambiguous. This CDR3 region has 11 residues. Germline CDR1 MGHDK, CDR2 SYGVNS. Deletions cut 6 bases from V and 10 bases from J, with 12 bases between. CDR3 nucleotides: TGTGCCAGCAGAGAGGACGGCAGAGCTTTCTTT. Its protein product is CASREDGRAFF.

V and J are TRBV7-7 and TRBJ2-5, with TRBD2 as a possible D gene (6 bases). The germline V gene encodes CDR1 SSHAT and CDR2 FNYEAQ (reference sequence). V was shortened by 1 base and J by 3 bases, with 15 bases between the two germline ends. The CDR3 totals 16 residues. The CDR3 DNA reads TGTGCCAGCAGCTTAGGGGAGGCCCGCCGAAAAGAGACCCAGTACTTC. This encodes CASSLGEARRKETQYF.

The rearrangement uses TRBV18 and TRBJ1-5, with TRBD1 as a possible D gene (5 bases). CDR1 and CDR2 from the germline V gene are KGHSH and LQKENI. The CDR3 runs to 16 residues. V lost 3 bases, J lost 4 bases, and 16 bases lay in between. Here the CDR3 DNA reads TGTGCCAGCTCACCCCAGGGAGGGATTGGTAATCAGCCCCAGCATTTT. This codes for CASSPQGGIGNQPQHF.

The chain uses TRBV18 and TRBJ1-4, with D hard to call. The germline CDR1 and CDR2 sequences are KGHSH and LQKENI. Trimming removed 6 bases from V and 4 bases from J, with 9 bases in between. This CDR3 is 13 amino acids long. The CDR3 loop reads CASSRDGNEKLFF. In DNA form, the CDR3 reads TGTGCCAGCTCGCGAGACGGTAATGAAAAACTGTTTTTT.

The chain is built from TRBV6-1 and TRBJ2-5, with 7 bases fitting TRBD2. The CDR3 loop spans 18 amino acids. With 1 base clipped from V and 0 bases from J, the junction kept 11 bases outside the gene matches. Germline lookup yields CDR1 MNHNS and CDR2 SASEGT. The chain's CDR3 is CASSEVSGGVGYQETQYF. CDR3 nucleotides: TGTGCCAGCAGTGAAGTTTCTGGGGGGGTGGGGTACCAAGAGACCCAGTACTTC.